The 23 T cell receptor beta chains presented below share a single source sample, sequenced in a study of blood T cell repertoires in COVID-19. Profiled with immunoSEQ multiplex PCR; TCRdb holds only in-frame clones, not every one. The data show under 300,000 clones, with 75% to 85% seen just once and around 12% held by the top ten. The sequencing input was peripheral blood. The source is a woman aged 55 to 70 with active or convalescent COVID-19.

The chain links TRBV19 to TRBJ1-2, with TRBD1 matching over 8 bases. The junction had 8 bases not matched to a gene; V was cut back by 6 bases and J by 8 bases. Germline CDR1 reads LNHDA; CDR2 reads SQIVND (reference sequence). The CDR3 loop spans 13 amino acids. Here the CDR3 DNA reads TGTGCCAGTAGCCCTACAGGGGGAAGAGGCTACACCTTC. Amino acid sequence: CASSPTGGRGYTF.

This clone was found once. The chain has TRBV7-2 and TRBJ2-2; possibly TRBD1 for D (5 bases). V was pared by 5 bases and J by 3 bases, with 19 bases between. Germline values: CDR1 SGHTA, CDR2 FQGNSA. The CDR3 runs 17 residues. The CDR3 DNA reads TGTGCCAGCAGCCCAAGACAGAACGGCCCCGACACCGGGGAGCTGTTTTTT. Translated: CASSPRQNGPDTGELFF.

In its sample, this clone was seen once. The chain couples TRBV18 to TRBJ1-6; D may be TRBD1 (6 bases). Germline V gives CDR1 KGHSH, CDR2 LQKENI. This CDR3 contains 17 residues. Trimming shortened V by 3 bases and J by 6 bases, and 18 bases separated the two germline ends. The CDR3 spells CASSPTARGAGNSPLHF. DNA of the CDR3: TGTGCCAGCTCACCTACCGCGCGGGGGGCGGGTAATTCACCCCTCCACTTT.

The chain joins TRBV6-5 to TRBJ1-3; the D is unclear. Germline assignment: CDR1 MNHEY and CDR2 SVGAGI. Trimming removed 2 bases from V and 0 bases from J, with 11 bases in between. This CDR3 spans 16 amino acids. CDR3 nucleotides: TGTGCCAGCAGTTACCTTGGCGGCGTCTCTGGAAACACCATATATTTT. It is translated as CASSYLGGVSGNTIYF.

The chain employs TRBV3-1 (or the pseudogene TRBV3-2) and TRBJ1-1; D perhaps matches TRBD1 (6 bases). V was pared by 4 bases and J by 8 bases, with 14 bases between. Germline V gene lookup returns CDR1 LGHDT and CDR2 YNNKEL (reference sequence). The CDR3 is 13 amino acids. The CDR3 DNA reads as TGTGCCAGCAGCCTTAACGGACAGAACGAAGCTTTCTTT. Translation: CASSLNGQNEAFF.

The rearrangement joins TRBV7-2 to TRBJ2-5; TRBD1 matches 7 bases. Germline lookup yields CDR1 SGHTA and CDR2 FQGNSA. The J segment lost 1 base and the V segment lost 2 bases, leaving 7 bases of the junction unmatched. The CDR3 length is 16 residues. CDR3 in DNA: TGTGCCAGCAGCTTATCGCTAGCAGGGGGCCAAGAGACCCAGTACTTC. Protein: CASSLSLAGGQETQYF.

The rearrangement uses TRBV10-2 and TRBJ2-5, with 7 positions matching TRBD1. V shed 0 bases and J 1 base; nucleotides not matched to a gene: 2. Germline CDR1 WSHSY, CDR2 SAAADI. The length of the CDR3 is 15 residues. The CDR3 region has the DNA TGCGCCAGCAGTGAGTCTTCAGGGGGCCAAGAGACCCAGTACTTC. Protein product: CASSESSGGQETQYF.

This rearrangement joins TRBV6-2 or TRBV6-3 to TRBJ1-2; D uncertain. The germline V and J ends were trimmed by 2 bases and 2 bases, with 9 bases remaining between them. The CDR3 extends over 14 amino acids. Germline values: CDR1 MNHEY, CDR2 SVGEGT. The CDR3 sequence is CASSYGRGNYGYTF. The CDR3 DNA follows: TGTGCCAGCAGTTACGGCCGAGGAAACTATGGCTACACCTTC.

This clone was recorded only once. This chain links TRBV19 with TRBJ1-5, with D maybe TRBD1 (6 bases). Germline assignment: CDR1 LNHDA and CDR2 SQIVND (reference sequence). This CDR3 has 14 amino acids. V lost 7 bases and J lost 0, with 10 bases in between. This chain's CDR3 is CASIKGHSNQPQHF. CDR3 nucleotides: TGTGCCAGTATCAAGGGACATAGCAATCAGCCCCAGCATTTT. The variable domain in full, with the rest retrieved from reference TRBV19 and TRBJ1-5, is DGGITQSPKYLFRKEGQNVTLSCEQNLNHDAMYWYRQDPGQGLRLIYYSQIVNDFQKGDIAEGYSVSREKKESFPLTVTSAQKNPTAFYLCASIKGHSNQPQHFGDGTRLSIL.

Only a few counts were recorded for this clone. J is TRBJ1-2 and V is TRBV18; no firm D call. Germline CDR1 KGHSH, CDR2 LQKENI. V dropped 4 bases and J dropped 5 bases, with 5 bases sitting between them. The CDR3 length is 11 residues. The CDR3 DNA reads TGTGCCAGCTCACGAGGTTATGGCTACACCTTC. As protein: CASSRGYGYTF. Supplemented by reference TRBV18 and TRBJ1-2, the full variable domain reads NAGVMQNPRHLVRRRGQEARLRCSPMKGHSHVYWYRQLPEEGLKFMVYLQKENIIDESGMPKERFSAEFPKEGPSILRIQQVVRGDSAAYFCASSRGYGYTFGSGTRLTVV.

The CDR3 sequence is CASSRAPGAGNSPLHF. The CDR3 DNA follows: TGTGCCAGCTCCCGGGCGCCCGGGGCGGGGAATTCACCCCTCCACTTT. The chain has TRBV18 and TRBJ1-6, with D possibly TRBD1 on 5 matching bases. Per germline, CDR1 KGHSH and CDR2 LQKENI. The CDR3 consists of 16 residues. Trimming pared 6 bases from V and 7 bases from J, leaving 19 bases between.

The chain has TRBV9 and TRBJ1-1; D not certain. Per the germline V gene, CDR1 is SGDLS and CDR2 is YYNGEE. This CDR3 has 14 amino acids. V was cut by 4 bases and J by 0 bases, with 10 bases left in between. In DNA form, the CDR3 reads TGTGCCAGCAGCCCCGAGGGTTTGAACACTGAAGCTTTCTTT. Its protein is CASSPEGLNTEAFF.

The DNA for the CDR3 is TGTGCCAGCAGCTCATCCACCGGGACACCCCAGGGAGATACGCAGTATTTT. Its translation is CASSSSTGTPQGDTQYF. The chain couples TRBV7-3 to TRBJ2-3; perhaps TRBD1 as D (6 bases). The CDR3 extends over 17 amino acids. Trimming took off 4 bases at V and 5 bases at J, with 22 bases between the two ends. Germline CDR1 SGHTA, CDR2 FQGTGA.

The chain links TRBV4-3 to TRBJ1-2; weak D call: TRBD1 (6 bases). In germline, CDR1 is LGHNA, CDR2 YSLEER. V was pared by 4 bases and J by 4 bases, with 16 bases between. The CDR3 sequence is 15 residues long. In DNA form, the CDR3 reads TGCGCCAGCAGCCGTCGGACAGTTAGTATCTATGGCTACACCTTC. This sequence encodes CASSRRTVSIYGYTF.

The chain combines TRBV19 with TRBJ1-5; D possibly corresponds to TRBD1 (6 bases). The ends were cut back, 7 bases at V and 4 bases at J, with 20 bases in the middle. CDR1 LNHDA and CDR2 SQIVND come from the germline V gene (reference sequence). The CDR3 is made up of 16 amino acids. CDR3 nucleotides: TGTGCCAGTACGGAACGGATGGCAGGGGCTAATCAGCCCCAGCATTTT. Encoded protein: CASTERMAGANQPQHF.

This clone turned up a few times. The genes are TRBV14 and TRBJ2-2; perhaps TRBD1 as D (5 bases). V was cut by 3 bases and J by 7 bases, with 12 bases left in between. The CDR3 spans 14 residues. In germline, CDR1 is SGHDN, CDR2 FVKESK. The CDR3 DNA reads TGTGCCAGCAGCCACCTTTTAAGGGGCGGGGAGCTGTTTTTT. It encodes CASSHLLRGGELFF.

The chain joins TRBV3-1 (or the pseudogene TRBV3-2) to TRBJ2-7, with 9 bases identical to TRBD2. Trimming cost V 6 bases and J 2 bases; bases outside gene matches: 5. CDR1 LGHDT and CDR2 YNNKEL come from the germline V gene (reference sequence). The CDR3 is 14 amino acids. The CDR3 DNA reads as TGTGCCAGCAGGAAGGCGGGAGGGACCTACGAGCAGTACTTC. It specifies CASRKAGGTYEQYF.

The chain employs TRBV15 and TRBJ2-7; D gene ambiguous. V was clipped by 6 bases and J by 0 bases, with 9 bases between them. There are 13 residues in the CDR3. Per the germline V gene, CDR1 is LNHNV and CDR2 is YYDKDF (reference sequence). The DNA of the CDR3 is TGTGCCACCAGTCGCGAGAGCTCCTACGAGCAGTACTTC. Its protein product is CATSRESSYEQYF.

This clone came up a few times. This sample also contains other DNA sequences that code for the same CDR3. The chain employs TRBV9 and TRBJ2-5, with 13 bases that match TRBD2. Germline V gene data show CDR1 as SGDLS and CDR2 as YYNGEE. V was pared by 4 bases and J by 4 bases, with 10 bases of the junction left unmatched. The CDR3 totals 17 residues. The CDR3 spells CASSNGGTSGGGETQYF. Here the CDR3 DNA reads TGTGCCAGCAGCAACGGAGGAACTAGCGGGGGGGGAGAGACCCAGTACTTC.

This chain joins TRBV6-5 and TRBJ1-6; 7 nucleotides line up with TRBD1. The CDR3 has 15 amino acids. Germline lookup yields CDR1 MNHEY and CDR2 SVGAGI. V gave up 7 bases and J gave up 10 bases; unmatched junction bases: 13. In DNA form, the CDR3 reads TGTGCCAGCAAGATGGGACAGCCCAGGGGCTCACCCCTCCACTTT. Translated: CASKMGQPRGSPLHF.

DNA of the CDR3: TGTGCCAGCAGCTTGGCCCCAGGGGCCTCGAACACTGAAGCTTTCTTT. Translating gives CASSLAPGASNTEAFF. The chain carries TRBV5-6 and TRBJ1-1; TRBD1 might be the D (6 bases). Trimming left V 0 bases short and J 1 base short, with 13 bases between. CDR1 is SGHDT, CDR2 YYEEEE, per germline. The length of the CDR3 is 16 residues.

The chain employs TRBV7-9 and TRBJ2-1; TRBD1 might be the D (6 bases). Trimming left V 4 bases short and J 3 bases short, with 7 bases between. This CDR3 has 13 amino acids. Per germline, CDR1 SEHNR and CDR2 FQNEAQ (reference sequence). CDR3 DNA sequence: TGTGCCAGCAGCTCGGACAGCTACAATGAGCAGTTCTTC. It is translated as CASSSDSYNEQFF.

CDR3 sequence: CASSSGGPVGEQYF. CDR3 sequence (DNA): TGTGCCAGCAGCTCGGGGGGGCCCGTGGGGGAGCAGTACTTC. The genes are TRBV11-2 and TRBJ2-7; 8 bases are a match to TRBD2. The germline CDR1 and CDR2 sequences are SGHAT and FQNNGV. The CDR3 is made up of 14 amino acids. V dropped 4 bases and J dropped 7; count of bases not matched to a gene: 9.